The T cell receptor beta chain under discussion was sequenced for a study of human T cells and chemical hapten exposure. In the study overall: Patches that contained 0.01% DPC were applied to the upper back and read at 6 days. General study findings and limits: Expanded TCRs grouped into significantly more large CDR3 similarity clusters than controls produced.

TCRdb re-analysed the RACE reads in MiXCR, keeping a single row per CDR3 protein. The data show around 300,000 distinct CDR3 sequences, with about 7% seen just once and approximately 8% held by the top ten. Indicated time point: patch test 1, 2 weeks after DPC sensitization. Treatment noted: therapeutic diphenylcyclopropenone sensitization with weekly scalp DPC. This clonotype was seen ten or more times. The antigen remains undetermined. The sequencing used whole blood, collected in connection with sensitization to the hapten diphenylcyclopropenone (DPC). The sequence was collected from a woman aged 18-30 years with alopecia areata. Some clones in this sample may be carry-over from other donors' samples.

Here the CDR3 DNA reads TGTGCCAGCAGTCCTCCTCGGGGCCTTAATGAAAAACTGTTTTTT. As protein: CASSPPRGLNEKLFF. The V gene is TRBV6-1, the J gene TRBJ1-4; maybe TRBD1 (5 bases). CDR1 and CDR2 from the germline V gene are MNHNS and SASEGT. The length of the CDR3 is 15 residues. Trimming cost V 5 bases and J 4 bases, with 14 bases left between them.